The 27 T cell receptor beta chains below all came from one sample that was sequenced in a study of blood T cell repertoires in COVID-19. Profiling relied on immunoSEQ multiplex PCR, and the TCRdb table lists in-frame clones only, not all of them. This sample yields 110,000 to 150,000 clones, of which 75% to 90% are seen a single time; 9.5% to 12% belongs to the top ten. Sequencing was carried out using peripheral blood. The receptor source for this set is a woman of 80 years or more with acute or convalescent COVID-19.

This chain uses TRBV24-1 with TRBJ1-4; D not resolved. The ends were cut back, 9 bases at V and 3 bases at J, with 10 bases in the middle. This CDR3 is 13 amino acids long. Germline V CDR1 and CDR2: KGHDR, SFDVKD. CDR3 protein: CATQRRANEKLFF. In DNA, the CDR3 is TGTGCCACCCAGAGGCGGGCTAATGAAAAACTGTTTTTT.

This rearrangement joins TRBV5-1 to TRBJ1-2; D ambiguous. V was clipped by 4 bases and J by 3 bases, with 19 bases between them. In germline, CDR1 is SGHRS, CDR2 YFSETQ. CDR3 size: 16 residues. The CDR3 bases are TGCGCCAGCAGCGAGTCAGCAGACGCGAGGGACTATGGCTACACCTTC. Protein sequence: CASSESADARDYGYTF.

A single count supports this clone. V gene TRBV3-1 (or the pseudogene TRBV3-2) combines with J gene TRBJ2-1; 7 bases align to TRBD2. There are 15 residues in the CDR3. CDR1 is LGHDT and CDR2 is YNNKEL in the germline V gene (reference sequence). Trimming cost V 4 bases and J 9 bases; bases outside gene matches: 12. In DNA form, the CDR3 reads TGTGCCAGCAGCCCTTGGATGGCGGGGGAAGGTGAGCAGTTCTTC. Translating it yields CASSPWMAGEGEQFF.

This CDR3 reads CASSLGQGSMFGGYTF. The CDR3 DNA reads as TGTGCCAGCAGCCTCGGACAGGGGTCGATGTTTGGTGGCTACACCTTC. V and J are TRBV5-4 and TRBJ1-2, with 9 bases matching TRBD1. CDR1 is SGHNT, CDR2 YYREEE, per germline (reference sequence). This CDR3 is 16 amino acids long. The junction had 14 bases not matched to a gene; V was cut back by 4 bases and J by 7 bases.

The chain joins TRBV7-3 to TRBJ1-1; 8 bases agree with TRBD1. The CDR3 has 17 amino acids. Per germline, CDR1 SGHTA and CDR2 FQGTGA. Trimming removed 5 bases from V and 1 base from J; junction bases left unmatched: 12. CDR3 sequence: CASSLTSPGQGNTEAFF. DNA for the CDR3: TGTGCCAGCAGCCTCACCTCTCCAGGACAGGGGAACACTGAAGCTTTCTTT. Variable domain in full (rest from reference TRBV7-3 and TRBJ1-1): GAGVSQTPSNKVTEKGKYVELRCDPISGHTALYWYRQSLGQGPEFLIYFQGTGAADDSGLPNDRFFAVRPEGSVSTLKIQRTERGDSAVYLCASSLTSPGQGNTEAFFGQGTRLTVV.

The rearrangement links TRBV7-9 to TRBJ1-1, with a weak D call TRBD1 (6 bases). The ends were cut back, 0 bases at V and 5 bases at J, with 16 bases in the middle. This CDR3 has 16 residues. From germline, CDR1 is SEHNR and CDR2 FQNEAQ (reference sequence). The CDR3 sequence: CASSLAVSGQQTEAFF. CDR3 nucleotide sequence: TGTGCCAGCAGCTTAGCAGTATCAGGACAGCAAACTGAAGCTTTCTTT.

The chain combines TRBV5-5 with TRBJ1-3; D is unclear. CDR3 length: 15 amino acids. Germline V CDR1 and CDR2: SGHKS, YYEKEE (reference sequence). Trimming removed 4 bases at V and 0 bases at J, with 11 bases between. CDR3 in amino acids: CASSHRVYSGNTIYF. Written as DNA, the CDR3 is TGTGCCAGCAGCCACAGAGTTTACTCTGGAAACACCATATATTTT.

V is TRBV27 and J is TRBJ1-2; D is undetermined. Deletions cut 6 bases from V and 6 bases from J, with 17 bases between. This CDR3 spans 14 amino acids. The germline V gene has CDR1 MNHEY and CDR2 SMNVEV (reference sequence). This CDR3 is CASRSHTIVNGYTF. In nucleotides, the CDR3 is TGTGCCAGCAGATCTCATACAATCGTAAATGGCTACACCTTC.

Only a few counts were recorded for this clone. The chain carries TRBV5-5 and TRBJ2-1; TRBD1 matches at 7 bases. Germline CDR1 SGHKS, CDR2 YYEKEE (reference sequence). After removal of 4 bases from V and 2 bases from J, the junction contained 6 bases not matched to a gene. There are 15 residues in the CDR3. The CDR3, as DNA: TGTGCCAGCAGCCCAGAACAGGGGACCTACAATGAGCAGTTCTTC. Translated: CASSPEQGTYNEQFF.

The chain has TRBV4-1 and TRBJ1-2, with 7 bases that match TRBD1. This CDR3 is built from 16 residues. Germline V gene data show CDR1 as MGHRA and CDR2 as YSYEKL. J gave up 5 bases and V 0 bases, and 9 bases lay outside the gene matches. CDR3 region: CASSQDPQGSRYGYTF. The CDR3 DNA reads as TGCGCCAGCAGCCAAGACCCACAGGGGAGTAGGTATGGCTACACCTTC.

This chain uses TRBV18 with TRBJ1-4; D ambiguous. The CDR3 is 14 amino acids. V gave up 3 bases and J gave up 3 bases, with 8 bases separating them. The germline V gene encodes CDR1 KGHSH and CDR2 LQKENI. CDR3 DNA sequence: TGTGCCAGCTCACCTTTCGGGGCTAATGAAAAACTGTTTTTT. Translating it yields CASSPFGANEKLFF.

In DNA form, the CDR3 reads TGTGCCAGCAGTCCACAGGGACTAGCGGGGGGTCTCTCCTACAATGAGCAGTTCTTC. Translating gives CASSPQGLAGGLSYNEQFF. The rearrangement joins TRBV6-6 to TRBJ2-1, with TRBD2 identical over 15 bases. The J segment lost 0 bases and the V segment lost 5 bases, leaving 8 bases of the junction unmatched. The germline V gene encodes CDR1 MNHNY and CDR2 SVGAGI (reference sequence). The CDR3 loop spans 19 amino acids.

The rearrangement uses TRBV5-6 and TRBJ1-2; the D is unclear. This CDR3 spans 14 amino acids. Trimming stripped 5 bases from V and 2 bases from J, with 13 bases between. Germline V lookup: CDR1 SGHDT, CDR2 YYEEEE. CDR3 sequence: CASSPGPSNYGYTF. CDR3 nucleotides: TGTGCCAGCAGTCCTGGGCCTTCAAACTATGGCTACACCTTC.

The gene calls are TRBV9 and TRBJ1-1; 9 positions agree with TRBD1. Unmatched junction bases numbered 15, after V lost 5 bases and J lost 1 base. This CDR3 comprises 18 residues. The germline CDR1 and CDR2 sequences are SGDLS and YYNGEE. The CDR3 DNA follows: TGTGCCAGCAGAGCCGGGACAGGGCCCCCGGAGGAGAACACTGAAGCTTTCTTT. This sequence encodes CASRAGTGPPEENTEAFF.

This chain links TRBV5-6 with TRBJ1-4; 9 bases map to TRBD1. CDR1 and CDR2 (germline): SGHDT, YYEEEE. This CDR3 is 15 amino acids long. The V and J ends lost 4 bases and 6 bases, in that order; junction bases with no gene match: 7. For the CDR3, the DNA is TGTGCCAGCAGCCGGATGGGGACAGGGTATGAAAAACTGTTTTTT. This codes for CASSRMGTGYEKLFF.

The rearrangement uses TRBV20-1 and TRBJ1-5; 7 bases are a match to TRBD1. This CDR3 has 14 residues. V lost 3 bases and J lost 3; bases outside the gene matches: 5. Germline lookup yields CDR1 DFQATT and CDR2 SNEGSKA (reference sequence). CDR3 in DNA: TGCAGTGCTAGTAAGGGGGCCCTCAATCAGCCCCAGCATTTT. This encodes CSASKGALNQPQHF.

The chain couples TRBV7-9 to TRBJ1-2; no clear D. The CDR3 totals 14 residues. Germline-derived CDR1 and CDR2 are SEHNR and FQNEAQ (reference sequence). V lost 2 bases and J 10 bases, leaving 17 bases between the germline ends. The CDR3 DNA sequence: TGTGCCAGCAGCTTATCCTCCCGAACTACCGACTACACCTTC. Amino acid sequence: CASSLSSRTTDYTF.

The rearrangement uses TRBV2 and TRBJ1-6, with D possibly matching TRBD1 (6 bases). Per germline, CDR1 SNHLY and CDR2 FYNNEI. Trimming stripped 8 bases from V and 0 bases from J, with 14 bases between. The CDR3 spans 16 residues. As DNA, the CDR3 is TGTGCCAGCGAGGGGGACGAGAGCTCCTATAATTCACCCCTCCACTTT. Its translation: CASEGDESSYNSPLHF.

This clone was seen only a few times. The chain is built from TRBV5-1 and TRBJ1-2, with 9 positions matching TRBD1. The length of the CDR3 is 15 residues. CDR1 is SGHRS, CDR2 YFSETQ, per germline. Trimming took 0 bases from V and 2 from J; bases not matched to a gene: 2. In DNA, the CDR3 is TGCGCCAGCAGCTTGGCGACAGGGGGGAACTATGGCTACACCTTC. Translating it yields CASSLATGGNYGYTF.

The CDR3 loop reads CASSPGQGALSTEAFF. DNA of the CDR3: TGTGCCAGCTCACCCGGACAGGGGGCCCTGAGCACTGAAGCTTTCTTT. The chain employs TRBV18 and TRBJ1-1; TRBD1 aligns across 11 bases. This CDR3 has 16 residues. CDR1 KGHSH and CDR2 LQKENI come from the germline V gene. J lost 4 bases, V lost 3 bases, and 7 bases had no gene match.

The CDR3 here is CASSTPGQGINQPQHF. The DNA for the CDR3 is TGTGCCAGTAGTACTCCGGGACAGGGGATAAATCAGCCCCAGCATTTT. The chain links TRBV19 to TRBJ1-5, with 10 bases fitting TRBD1. Germline assignment: CDR1 LNHDA and CDR2 SQIVND (reference sequence). Trimming cost V 4 bases and J 4 bases; bases outside gene matches: 7. The CDR3 extends over 16 amino acids.

This chain uses TRBV19 with TRBJ2-1; 7 bases agree with TRBD2. The CDR3 consists of 15 residues. CDR1 is LNHDA, CDR2 SQIVND, per germline (reference sequence). V was pared by 9 bases and J by 9 bases, with 17 bases of the junction left unmatched. As DNA, the CDR3 is TGTGCCAGCACTAGTATGGAAGCGGGGAAGGGTGAGCAGTTCTTC. Translating it yields CASTSMEAGKGEQFF.

V is TRBV9 and J is TRBJ1-6; weak D call: TRBD1 (5 bases). Deletions cut 0 bases from V and 9 bases from J, with 13 bases between. Germline assignment: CDR1 SGDLS and CDR2 YYNGEE. The CDR3 is 15 residues long. CDR3 in amino acids: CASSVDQGGGSPLHF. As DNA, the CDR3 is TGTGCCAGCAGCGTAGATCAGGGAGGCGGTTCACCCCTCCACTTT.

The chain is built from TRBV7-2 and TRBJ2-5, with D maybe TRBD1 (5 bases). The CDR3 is 15 amino acids. Germline CDR1 is SGHTA and CDR2 is FQGNSA. With 1 base removed from V and 3 bases from J, the gap between germline ends came to 12 bases. The CDR3 DNA is TGTGCCAGCAGCTTAGGCGAAAGCAGGGAAGAGACCCAGTACTTC. Translation gives CASSLGESREETQYF.

The chain carries TRBV11-2 and TRBJ2-1; the match to TRBD1 covers 8 bases. CDR3 size: 14 residues. Germline values: CDR1 SGHAT, CDR2 FQNNGV. V lost 3 bases, J lost 10 bases, and 8 bases stayed unmatched. The CDR3 reads CASSFYRDRTEQFF. CDR3 in DNA: TGTGCCAGCAGCTTTTACAGGGACAGGACGGAGCAGTTCTTC.

The CDR3, as DNA: TGTGCCAGCAGCGTAGGAGGAATCCGGACCGGGGAGCTGTTTTTT. Translated, it gives CASSVGGIRTGELFF. The rearrangement links TRBV11-1 to TRBJ2-2; possibly TRBD2 for D (5 bases). The CDR3 length is 15 residues. The germline V and J ends were trimmed by 5 bases and 5 bases, with 15 bases remaining between them. Germline V CDR1 and CDR2: SGHAT, FQDESV (reference sequence).

DNA of the CDR3: TGTGCCAGCTCACCGTCGGGGGGGCCAGATACGCAGTATTTT. As protein: CASSPSGGPDTQYF. The genes are TRBV18 and TRBJ2-3, with 8 positions matching TRBD2. V lost 3 bases and J lost 4; bases outside the gene matches: 3. The CDR3 is 14 amino acids. Germline V gives CDR1 KGHSH, CDR2 LQKENI. Variable domain in full (rest from reference TRBV18 and TRBJ2-3): NAGVMQNPRHLVRRRGQEARLRCSPMKGHSHVYWYRQLPEEGLKFMVYLQKENIIDESGMPKERFSAEFPKEGPSILRIQQVVRGDSAAYFCASSPSGGPDTQYFGPGTRLTVL.